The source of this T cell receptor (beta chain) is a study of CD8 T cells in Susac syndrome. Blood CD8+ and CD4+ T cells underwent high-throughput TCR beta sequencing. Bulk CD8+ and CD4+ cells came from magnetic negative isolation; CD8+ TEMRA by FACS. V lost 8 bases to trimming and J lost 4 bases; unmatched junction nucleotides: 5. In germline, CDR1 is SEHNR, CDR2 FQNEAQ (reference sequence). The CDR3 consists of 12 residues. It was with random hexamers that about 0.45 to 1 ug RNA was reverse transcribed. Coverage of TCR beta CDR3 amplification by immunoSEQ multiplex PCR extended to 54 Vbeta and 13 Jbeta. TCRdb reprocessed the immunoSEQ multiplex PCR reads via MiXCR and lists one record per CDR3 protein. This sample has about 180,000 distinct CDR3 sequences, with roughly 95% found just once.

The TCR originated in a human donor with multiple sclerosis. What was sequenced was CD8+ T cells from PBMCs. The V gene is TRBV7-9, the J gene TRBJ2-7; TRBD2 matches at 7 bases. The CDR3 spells CASRSSGYEQYF. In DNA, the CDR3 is TGTGCCAGCCGGTCTAGCGGTTACGAGCAGTACTTC.